The 23 T cell receptor beta chains listed next were all sequenced from one sample in a study of blood T cells in healthy people across ages (dated by TCRdb to the mid-2010s). Library preparation used 5' RACE. The sample was run on an Illumina HiSeq 2500. A second roughly 7 to 11 cycle PCR used a sample-barcoded 5' primer and a J-beta primer mix. The raw public reads went through TCRdb reprocessing: fastp at Q25, MiXCR clone calling, in-frame beta chains kept. Rows with a matching CDR3 protein are joined into one entry that keeps the most common DNA and genes. The sample profile shows some 1,500,000 distinct CDR3 sequences; 35% to 45% of them were found once. About 4.1% of the sample lies in the top ten. The sample comprised blood. These receptors were taken from a young woman in good health.

V gene TRBV7-9 combines with J gene TRBJ1-1; D remains ambiguous. Germline CDR1 is SEHNR and CDR2 is FQNEAQ (reference sequence). Trimming took off 7 bases at V and 5 bases at J, with 11 bases between the two ends. The length of the CDR3 is 12 residues. As DNA, the CDR3 is TGTGCCAGCACCATCGGGAGGACTGAAGCTTTCTTT. Amino acids: CASTIGRTEAFF.

The rearrangement joins TRBV29-1 to TRBJ2-7; 10 positions agree with TRBD1. Unmatched junction bases numbered 10, after V lost 0 bases and J lost 2 bases. This CDR3 region has 17 residues. Germline V gene data show CDR1 as SQVTM and CDR2 as ANQGSEA. The CDR3 nucleotides read TGCAGCGTTGAAGAGACAGGGGGCACGGACATACCCTACGAGCAGTACTTC. It encodes CSVEETGGTDIPYEQYF.

The genes are TRBV7-3 and TRBJ2-7; 9 positions agree with TRBD1. The J call is doubtful: the DNA matches TRBJ2-5 better. CDR1 and CDR2 (germline): SGHTA, FQGTGA. The length of the CDR3 is 13 residues. CDR3 protein: CASSYGQGETQYF. The DNA for the CDR3 is TGTGCCAGCAGCTATGGACAGGGGGAGACCCAGTACTTC.

This clonotype was seen more than once but under ten times. The rearrangement links TRBV20-1 to TRBJ2-7, with D tentatively TRBD2 (6 bases). Germline V gene sequence: CDR1 DFQATT, CDR2 SNEGSKA (reference sequence). The CDR3 sequence is 14 residues long. The germline V and J ends were trimmed by 0 bases and 2 bases, with 11 bases remaining between them. The DNA for the CDR3 is TGCAGTGCTAGAGATTACGGGAGACCCTACGAGCAGTACTTC. It translates to CSARDYGRPYEQYF.

This sequence joins TRBV7-6 and TRBJ1-2; 9 bases map to TRBD1. This CDR3 spans 13 amino acids. V lost 5 bases to trimming and J lost 7 bases; unmatched junction nucleotides: 5. In germline, CDR1 is SGHVS, CDR2 FNYEAQ. The CDR3 is CASSPRDRVGYTF. The CDR3 DNA reads TGTGCCAGCAGCCCCCGGGACAGGGTTGGCTACACCTTC.

This clonotype came up a few times. The chain carries TRBV12-3 or TRBV12-4 and TRBJ1-2; the D gene is possibly TRBD1 (5 bases). The CDR3 is 14 amino acids. Trimming shortened V by 7 bases and J by 3 bases, and 15 bases separated the two germline ends. CDR3 bases: TGTGCCAGCAATAACCAGGGAAACTACTATGGCTACACCTTC. Encoded protein: CASNNQGNYYGYTF.

J is TRBJ2-7 and V is TRBV29-1; D gene ambiguous. Germline-derived CDR1 and CDR2 are SQVTM and ANQGSEA. The germline V and J ends were trimmed by 6 bases and 5 bases, with 14 bases remaining between them. The CDR3 extends over 12 amino acids. This CDR3 is CSVGTPDHEQYF. The CDR3 DNA reads TGCAGCGTGGGCACCCCTGACCACGAGCAGTACTTC.

This clonotype was seen a few times. The rearrangement links TRBV6-2 or TRBV6-3 to TRBJ1-2, with D tentatively TRBD1 (5 bases). Germline V gives CDR1 MNHEY, CDR2 SVGEGT. Trimming removed 2 bases from V and 4 bases from J, with 11 bases in between. The CDR3 covers 14 residues. CDR3 region: CASSYPTGAYGYTF. CDR3 nucleotides: TGTGCCAGCAGTTACCCTACAGGAGCCTATGGCTACACCTTC.

The chain is built from TRBV5-1 and TRBJ2-5; no definite D call. V gave up 4 bases and J gave up 2 bases, with 15 bases separating them. Germline CDR1 is SGHRS and CDR2 is YFSETQ. This CDR3 comprises 15 residues. CDR3 in amino acids: CASSRTQRTQETQYF. The CDR3 nucleotides are TGCGCCAGCAGCCGAACGCAGCGCACTCAAGAGACCCAGTACTTC.

This clonotype was seen more than once but under ten times. The V gene is TRBV5-1, the J gene TRBJ1-2; 11 nucleotides align to TRBD1. V lost 4 bases to trimming and J lost 8 bases; unmatched junction nucleotides: 13. The CDR3 consists of 16 residues. In germline, CDR1 is SGHRS, CDR2 YFSETQ. The CDR3 region is CASSTPSGTGGVGYTF. DNA of the CDR3: TGCGCCAGCAGCACCCCCTCCGGGACAGGGGGTGTGGGCTACACCTTC.

About this clonotype: One end of the junction fails to match germline, which may point to a read error. The chain employs TRBV20-1 and TRBJ1-1; no definite D call. Germline V gene data show CDR1 as DFQATT and CDR2 as SNEGSKA (reference sequence). The CDR3 is 15 residues long. The CDR3 DNA sequence: TGCAGTGCTAGAGATCCGTGGAGGGCGAACACTAAAGCTTTCTTT. This gives the protein CSARDPWRANTKAFF.

V gene TRBV29-1 combines with J gene TRBJ2-4; TRBD1 matches at 8 bases. Germline CDR1 and CDR2: SQVTM and ANQGSEA. J gave up 9 bases and V 2 bases, and 9 bases lay outside the gene matches. The CDR3 is made up of 14 amino acids. The CDR3 DNA follows: TGCAGCGTTGAAAGTGGGCAGGGGGCCCGCATTCAGTACTTC. Translated: CSVESGQGARIQYF. Full variable domain (missing parts from reference TRBV29-1 and TRBJ2-4): SAVISQKPSRDICQRGTSLTIQCQVDSQVTMMFWYRQQPGQSLTLIATANQGSEATYESGFVIDKFPISRPNLTFSTLTVSNMSPEDSSIYLCSVESGQGARIQYFGAGTRLSVL.

The rearrangement links TRBV27 to TRBJ1-5; perhaps TRBD1 as D (5 bases). Germline-derived CDR1 and CDR2 are MNHEY and SMNVEV (reference sequence). V was clipped by 6 bases and J by 0 bases, with 9 bases between them. The CDR3 extends over 14 amino acids. CDR3 in amino acids: CASSRASSNQPQHF. CDR3 DNA: TGTGCCAGCAGCAGGGCCTCTAGCAATCAGCCCCAGCATTTT.

This clonotype was seen a few times. The V gene is TRBV7-2, the J gene TRBJ2-3, with D perhaps TRBD1 (6 bases). Trimming shortened V by 1 base and J by 5 bases, and 10 bases separated the two germline ends. The CDR3 runs 14 residues. Germline CDR1 reads SGHTA; CDR2 reads FQGNSA. The CDR3 DNA reads as TGTGCCAGCAGCTTAGGGGGGCCGGTAGATACGCAGTATTTT. Translated: CASSLGGPVDTQYF.

The chain carries TRBV5-6 and TRBJ1-1; 9 nucleotides line up with TRBD1. The J segment lost 7 bases and the V segment lost 4 bases, leaving 17 bases of the junction unmatched. The CDR3 has 17 amino acids. Looked up from germline, CDR1 is SGHDT and CDR2 is YYEEEE. The CDR3 DNA sequence: TGTGCCAGCAGCCCCTACAAAACAGGGGGCAAGCCAATTGAAGCTTTCTTT. Protein sequence: CASSPYKTGGKPIEAFF.

V is TRBV6-5 and J is TRBJ2-1; D possibly uses TRBD1 or TRBD2 (6 bases each). The CDR3 runs 15 residues. The V end was cut by 7 bases, the J end by 3 bases, with 16 bases between. Germline V CDR1 and CDR2: MNHEY, SVGAGI. CDR3 bases: TGTGCCAGCATCAAAAGGGGGGCTGTCTACAATGAGCAGTTCTTC. This codes for CASIKRGAVYNEQFF.

This clonotype was seen a handful of times. This sequence joins TRBV4-1 and TRBJ2-7, with a weak D call TRBD2 (6 bases). The germline V and J ends were trimmed by 5 bases and 2 bases, with 16 bases remaining between them. CDR1 and CDR2 from the germline V gene are MGHRA and YSYEKL. The CDR3 runs to 15 residues. The CDR3 protein is CASSERLVGAYEQYF. CDR3 bases: TGCGCCAGCAGCGAAAGACTAGTGGGGGCCTACGAGCAGTACTTC.

The table lists this clonotype with a few counts. The J gene is TRBJ1-5, the V gene TRBV29-1; no reliable D call. Trimming stripped 4 bases from V and 5 bases from J, with 12 bases between. The CDR3 extends over 13 amino acids. The germline CDR1 and CDR2 sequences are SQVTM and ANQGSEA. CDR3 residues: CSVGEGHYQPQHF. The CDR3 DNA is TGCAGCGTTGGCGAGGGTCACTATCAGCCCCAGCATTTT.

Remarks on this clonotype: One end of the junction is discordant with germline, which a read error may explain. The chain is built from TRBV7-9 and TRBJ2-3, with D hard to call. CDR1 and CDR2 (germline): SEHNR, FQNEAQ (reference sequence). This CDR3 has 13 residues. The CDR3 region is CASSSRGADMQYF. The CDR3 nucleotides read TGTGCCAGCAGCAGTCGTGGCGCAGATATGCAGTATTTT. The full variable domain, its missing parts supplied by reference TRBV7-9 and TRBJ2-3, is DTGVSQNPRHKITKRGQNVTFRCDPISEHNRLYWYRQTLGQGPEFLTYFQNEAQLEKSRLLSDRFSAERPKGSFSTLEIQRTEQGDSAMYLCASSSRGADMQYFGPGTRLTVL.

The rearrangement uses TRBV7-2 and TRBJ1-2; D gene ambiguous. Germline V gene lookup returns CDR1 SGHTA and CDR2 FQGNSA. The V gene lost 7 bases and the J gene lost 2 bases, with 17 bases spanning the gap. This CDR3 region has 15 residues. The chain's CDR3 is CASNEAGEGNYGYTF. The CDR3 DNA reads TGTGCCAGCAACGAGGCTGGGGAGGGCAACTATGGCTACACCTTC.

This clonotype came up a few times. This rearrangement joins TRBV5-1 to TRBJ2-1, with 8 bases aligning to TRBD2. Looked up from germline, CDR1 is SGHRS and CDR2 is YFSETQ. The CDR3 has 16 residues. The V segment lost 2 bases and the J segment 9 bases; nucleotides outside the gene matches: 13. CDR3 in amino acids: CASSFPTSGLRGEQFF. Here the CDR3 DNA reads TGCGCCAGCAGCTTCCCTACTAGCGGCCTTCGAGGTGAGCAGTTCTTC.

As concerns this clonotype: A junction boundary mismatches the germline segment, possibly from a read error. This chain joins TRBV12-3 or TRBV12-4 and TRBJ2-3; D is uncertain. The CDR3 loop spans 17 amino acids. The CDR3 DNA reads TGCGCCAGCAGTCCCGGGTTGGTCGCCTCTCGCACAGATACGCAGTATTTT. This translates into CASSPGLVASRTDTQYF.

This clonotype was seen a few times. Being one base from a much bigger clone, this may be a read error. The chain is built from TRBV20-1 and TRBJ1-1; D is uncertain. The CDR3 covers 16 residues. Germline V gene sequence: CDR1 DFQATT, CDR2 SNEGSKA (reference sequence). The chain's CDR3 is CSDRGPGDKVNTEAFF. CDR3 in DNA: TGCAGTGATAGAGGTCCGGGAGATAAGGTGAACACTGAAGCTTTCTTT.